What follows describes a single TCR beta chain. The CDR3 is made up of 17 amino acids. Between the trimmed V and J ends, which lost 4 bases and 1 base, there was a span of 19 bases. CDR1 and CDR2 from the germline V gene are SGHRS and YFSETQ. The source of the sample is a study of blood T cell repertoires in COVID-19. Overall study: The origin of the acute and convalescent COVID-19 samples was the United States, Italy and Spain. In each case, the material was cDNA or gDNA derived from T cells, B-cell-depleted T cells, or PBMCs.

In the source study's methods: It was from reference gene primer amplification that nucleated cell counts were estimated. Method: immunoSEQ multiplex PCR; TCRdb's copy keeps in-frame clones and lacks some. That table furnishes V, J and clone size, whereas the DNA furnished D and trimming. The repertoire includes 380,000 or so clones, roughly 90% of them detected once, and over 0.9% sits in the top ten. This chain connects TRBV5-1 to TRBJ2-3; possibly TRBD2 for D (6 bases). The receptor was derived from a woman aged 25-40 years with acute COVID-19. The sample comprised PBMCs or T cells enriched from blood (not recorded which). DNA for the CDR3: TGCGCCAGCAGCCAGGACCCTAGCGCACTTGGCACAGATACGCAGTATTTT. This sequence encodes CASSQDPSALGTDTQYF.